A selection of T cell receptor beta chains follows, all from one sample in a study of shared clonotypes between healthy human individuals. Measured with immunoSEQ multiplex PCR; TCRdb has only the in-frame clones, and not every one. The table records about 700,000 clones, 90% to 95% of them present only once. Source material: naive CD8+ T cells sorted from blood. The receptors were sampled from a man between 25 and 39 years old in good health. Each CDR3 is given with its conserved first and last residue.

v_gene,j_gene,CDR3aa
TRBV27,TRBJ2-5,CASSETRRIQETQYF
TRBV4-1,TRBJ2-2,CASSQVEGMAGELFF
TRBV7-9,TRBJ1-4,CASSALRVGRENEKLFF
TRBV5-6,TRBJ1-5,CASSLGAGFNQPQHF
TRBV4-1,TRBJ1-4,CASSQDEWVSEKLFF
TRBV7-9,TRBJ1-5,CASSQGGGGQYQPQHF
TRBV5-4,TRBJ2-7,CASSLGDRAYEQYF
TRBV5-1,TRBJ1-1,CASSWRGQGKTEAFF
TRBV9,TRBJ2-7,CASSVGTGGGYEQYF
TRBV5-1,TRBJ2-1,CASSLALTTPEQFF